The sequence of this T cell receptor beta chain was determined in a study of read filtering for tumor transcriptome and immune sequencing. Study information: Patients were approximately 17 male and some 13 female, mean age roughly 70 years, range roughly 47 to 85.

Molecular barcoded adaptors covering alpha/delta and beta/gamma chains were used on 400 ng RNA. TCRdb ran MiXCR on the reads and lists one entry per CDR3 protein. The sample lists 45,000 to 55,000 distinct CDR3 sequences; roughly a fifth were seen once. Only a few counts were recorded for this clonotype. Antigen: not known. Study-level findings and limits: Sorted CD138-negative bone marrow cells were not purified T cells. Single-read clonotypes: 80% to 90% of IR-seq clonotypes (about 3.5% of reads), almost 75% of RNA-seq clonotypes (roughly 45% of reads).

The sequenced sample was a population of CD138-negative cells sorted from bone marrow. The TCR comes from a donor at least 40 years old with multiple myeloma.

In DNA form, the CDR3 reads TGTGCCAGCTCACCATATCGGGACGGTCGAGGTAACACCGGGGAGCTGTTTTTT. It codes for CASSPYRDGRGNTGELFF. This rearrangement joins TRBV18 to TRBJ2-2; tentatively, D is TRBD1 or TRBD2 (5 bases each). CDR3 length: 18 residues. Trimming removed 2 bases from V and 2 bases from J, with 18 bases in between. Germline loops: CDR1 KGHSH, CDR2 LQKENI.